The rows below give T cell receptor beta chains drawn from one sample of a study of control samples from healthy donors and cancer patients. The method was immunoSEQ multiplex PCR; TCRdb's version includes in-frame clones alone and lacks a portion of them. This table has around 110,000 clones, roughly nine tenths appearing once. Sequencing used PBMCs. These receptors originate from a woman aged 50 to 65 with colorectal cancer. Both conserved end residues are part of each CDR3. Each record gives: D gene, CDR3 length, V gene, J gene, clone size, CDR3 DNA, CDR3 protein. A D gene is named only where the DNA matches it firmly. Size tells how often a clone was seen (once, few, many) or the class of an expanded clone, and some rows leave it out.

d_call: TRBD2; cdr3_length: 15; v_call: TRBV5-1; j_call: TRBJ2-5; clone_size: .; cdr3_nt: TGCGCCAGCAGCTCGGGACTAACCTTCCAAGAGACCCAGTACTTC; cdr3_aa: CASSSGLTFQETQYF
d_call: TRBD1; cdr3_length: 15; v_call: TRBV5-6; j_call: TRBJ2-5; clone_size: .; cdr3_nt: TGTGCCAGCAGCTTGGCCGGACAGGGGGCAGAGACCCAGTACTTC; cdr3_aa: CASSLAGQGAETQYF
d_call: .; cdr3_length: 15; v_call: TRBV4-2; j_call: TRBJ2-1; clone_size: .; cdr3_nt: TGTGCCAGCAGCCAAGATTACAGAGGGGACGGTGAGCAGTTCTTC; cdr3_aa: CASSQDYRGDGEQFF
d_call: .; cdr3_length: 14; v_call: TRBV7-9; j_call: TRBJ1-1; clone_size: .; cdr3_nt: TGTGCCAGCAGCCTGCTGGACAAGAACACTGAAGCTTTCTTT; cdr3_aa: CASSLLDKNTEAFF
d_call: TRBD2; cdr3_length: 18; v_call: TRBV5-1; j_call: TRBJ2-7; clone_size: .; cdr3_nt: TGCGCCAGCAGCTTGGAGGCTAGCGGGGTCTATTTCTCCTACGAGCAGTACTTC; cdr3_aa: CASSLEASGVYFSYEQYF
d_call: .; cdr3_length: 15; v_call: TRBV28; j_call: TRBJ2-1; clone_size: .; cdr3_nt: TGTGCCAGCAGTTTAGGAGGGCGGCGAAACAATGAGCAGTTCTTC; cdr3_aa: CASSLGGRRNNEQFF
d_call: .; cdr3_length: 15; v_call: TRBV9; j_call: TRBJ1-1; clone_size: .; cdr3_nt: TGTGCCAGCAGCGTAGGGCCGGGGGCTGGGACTGAAGCTTTCTTT; cdr3_aa: CASSVGPGAGTEAFF
d_call: .; cdr3_length: 15; v_call: TRBV19; j_call: TRBJ1-3; clone_size: .; cdr3_nt: TGTGCCAGTAGTTATCGGGGGTCGGGTGGAAACACCATATATTTT; cdr3_aa: CASSYRGSGGNTIYF
d_call: .; cdr3_length: 15; v_call: TRBV6-5; j_call: TRBJ1-4; clone_size: .; cdr3_nt: TGTGCCATCAAACAGGGAGCAGCAACTAATGAAAAACTGTTTTTT; cdr3_aa: CAIKQGAATNEKLFF
d_call: TRBD1; cdr3_length: 15; v_call: TRBV5-4; j_call: TRBJ2-4; clone_size: .; cdr3_nt: TGTGCCAGCAGCTTATTACCGGGACAGGAAAACATTCAGTACTTC; cdr3_aa: CASSLLPGQENIQYF
d_call: TRBD1; cdr3_length: 14; v_call: TRBV18; j_call: TRBJ1-2; clone_size: .; cdr3_nt: TGTGCCAGCTCACAGGGGACAGGGGGCGTCGGCTACACCTTC; cdr3_aa: CASSQGTGGVGYTF
d_call: .; cdr3_length: 14; v_call: TRBV3-1/TRBV3-2; j_call: TRBJ2-2; clone_size: once; cdr3_nt: TGTGCCAGCAGCCAAGGATCCAACACCGGGGAGCTGTTTTTT; cdr3_aa: CASSQGSNTGELFF
d_call: TRBD1; cdr3_length: 15; v_call: TRBV19; j_call: TRBJ1-5; clone_size: .; cdr3_nt: TGTGCCAGTAGTATAGAGGGACAGGGCTATCAGCCCCAGCATTTT; cdr3_aa: CASSIEGQGYQPQHF
d_call: .; cdr3_length: 16; v_call: TRBV9; j_call: TRBJ2-1; clone_size: .; cdr3_nt: TGTGCCAGCAGCCCCGGACCGGTGTTTTCCTACAATGAGCAGTTCTTC; cdr3_aa: CASSPGPVFSYNEQFF
d_call: .; cdr3_length: 14; v_call: TRBV29-1; j_call: TRBJ1-1; clone_size: once; cdr3_nt: TGCAGCGTGAACCCCGGACAGCTGAACACTGAAGCTTTCTTT; cdr3_aa: CSVNPGQLNTEAFF
d_call: .; cdr3_length: 16; v_call: TRBV7-8; j_call: TRBJ1-5; clone_size: once; cdr3_nt: TGTGCCAGCAGCGGGGAGACAGAGTATAGCAATCAGCCCCAGCATTTT; cdr3_aa: CASSGETEYSNQPQHF
d_call: TRBD1; cdr3_length: 14; v_call: TRBV19; j_call: TRBJ1-2; clone_size: .; cdr3_nt: TGTGCCAGTAAACCCAGGACAGGGGACTATGGCTACACCTTC; cdr3_aa: CASKPRTGDYGYTF
d_call: TRBD1; cdr3_length: 12; v_call: TRBV2; j_call: TRBJ1-1; clone_size: .; cdr3_nt: TGTGCCAGCAGTGTTCAGGGGGATGAAGCTTTCTTT; cdr3_aa: CASSVQGDEAFF
d_call: .; cdr3_length: 12; v_call: TRBV29-1; j_call: TRBJ1-2; clone_size: .; cdr3_nt: TGCAGTGCGGGGGAGGTCTCGTCTGGCTACACCTTC; cdr3_aa: CSAGEVSSGYTF
d_call: TRBD1; cdr3_length: 17; v_call: TRBV18; j_call: TRBJ2-7; clone_size: .; cdr3_nt: TGTGCCAGCTCACTCGACCCGGGACAGGGGGCTTTTCTCGGGCAGTACTTC; cdr3_aa: CASSLDPGQGAFLGQYF
d_call: .; cdr3_length: 12; v_call: TRBV30; j_call: TRBJ1-2; clone_size: .; cdr3_nt: TGTGCCTGGAGTGAAAGCAGCTATGGCTACACCTTC; cdr3_aa: CAWSESSYGYTF
d_call: .; cdr3_length: 13; v_call: TRBV5-5; j_call: TRBJ1-3; clone_size: once; cdr3_nt: TGTGCCAGCAGCTCCAACGCTGGAAACACCATATATTTT; cdr3_aa: CASSSNAGNTIYF
d_call: .; cdr3_length: 13; v_call: TRBV12-3/TRBV12-4; j_call: TRBJ1-5; clone_size: .; cdr3_nt: TGTGCCAGCAGCCTCAAGGGTGGGGGGCCCCAGCATTTT; cdr3_aa: CASSLKGGGPQHF
d_call: .; cdr3_length: 13; v_call: TRBV18; j_call: TRBJ2-7; clone_size: .; cdr3_nt: TGTGCCAGCTCACCACCGAGGAGCTACGAGCAGTACTTC; cdr3_aa: CASSPPRSYEQYF
d_call: TRBD1; cdr3_length: 14; v_call: TRBV9; j_call: TRBJ1-1; clone_size: .; cdr3_nt: TGTGCCAGCAGCGAGGGGGCTAAGGGGACTGAAGCTTTCTTT; cdr3_aa: CASSEGAKGTEAFF
d_call: .; cdr3_length: 15; v_call: TRBV27; j_call: TRBJ2-1; clone_size: few; cdr3_nt: TGTGCCAGCAGTTCTAGGACTAAAATATACAATGAGCAGTTCTTC; cdr3_aa: CASSSRTKIYNEQFF
d_call: TRBD2; cdr3_length: 15; v_call: TRBV4-1; j_call: TRBJ2-7; clone_size: .; cdr3_nt: TGCGCCAGCAGCCAAAGCGGGAGGGCCCCCGACGAGCAGTACTTC; cdr3_aa: CASSQSGRAPDEQYF
d_call: TRBD1; cdr3_length: 18; v_call: TRBV2; j_call: TRBJ2-4; clone_size: once; cdr3_nt: TGTGCCACCCTCTCGCCGGACGGACAGGGTAGAACCAAAAACATTCAGTACTTC; cdr3_aa: CATLSPDGQGRTKNIQYF
d_call: TRBD1; cdr3_length: 16; v_call: TRBV28; j_call: TRBJ2-1; clone_size: .; cdr3_nt: TGTGCCAGCAGTTTTTGGACAGGATCCTCCTACAATGAGCAGTTCTTC; cdr3_aa: CASSFWTGSSYNEQFF
d_call: TRBD2; cdr3_length: 18; v_call: TRBV19; j_call: TRBJ2-1; clone_size: once; cdr3_nt: TGTGCCAGTAGTGGGGGACTAGCGGGAGGGTCCCTGTACAATGAGCAGTTCTTC; cdr3_aa: CASSGGLAGGSLYNEQFF
d_call: .; cdr3_length: 16; v_call: TRBV9; j_call: TRBJ2-1; clone_size: few; cdr3_nt: TGTGCCAGCAGCGTAAGCGGGTTGAGCTCCTACAATGAGCAGTTCTTC; cdr3_aa: CASSVSGLSSYNEQFF
d_call: .; cdr3_length: 11; v_call: TRBV27; j_call: TRBJ2-5; clone_size: .; cdr3_nt: TGTGCCAGCAGCCCCCGTCAGGCCCAGTACTTC; cdr3_aa: CASSPRQAQYF
d_call: TRBD2; cdr3_length: 16; v_call: TRBV10-2; j_call: TRBJ2-1; clone_size: .; cdr3_nt: TGCGCCAGCAGTGATCCCGGGAGGAGCTCCTACAATGAGCAGTTCTTC; cdr3_aa: CASSDPGRSSYNEQFF
d_call: TRBD2; cdr3_length: 18; v_call: TRBV10-3; j_call: TRBJ2-2; clone_size: .; cdr3_nt: TGTGCCATCAGAGGGACTAGCGGGAGTCTTGGGAACACCGGGGAGCTGTTTTTT; cdr3_aa: CAIRGTSGSLGNTGELFF
d_call: TRBD1; cdr3_length: 15; v_call: TRBV4-1; j_call: TRBJ1-2; clone_size: .; cdr3_nt: TGCGCCAGCAGCCAAGATTACACAGGGGCAAATGGCTACACCTTC; cdr3_aa: CASSQDYTGANGYTF
d_call: .; cdr3_length: 16; v_call: TRBV18; j_call: TRBJ1-3; clone_size: .; cdr3_nt: TGTGCCAGCTCACCTAGAGAGTTCTACTCTGGAAACACCATATATTTT; cdr3_aa: CASSPREFYSGNTIYF
d_call: .; cdr3_length: 16; v_call: TRBV6-1; j_call: TRBJ1-6; clone_size: .; cdr3_nt: TGTGCCAGCAGTGAATCGCGCAGAAAGGCGAATTCACCCCTCCACTTT; cdr3_aa: CASSESRRKANSPLHF
d_call: TRBD1; cdr3_length: 19; v_call: TRBV27; j_call: TRBJ2-1; clone_size: once; cdr3_nt: TGTGCCAGCAGTCTCCAAACCCCGACAGGGGAAAGCTCCTACAATGAGCAGTTCTTC; cdr3_aa: CASSLQTPTGESSYNEQFF
d_call: TRBD2; cdr3_length: 17; v_call: TRBV5-1; j_call: TRBJ2-1; clone_size: once; cdr3_nt: TGCGCCAGCAGCTTGATCAGCGGGAGTGAGTCCTACAATGAGCAGTTCTTC; cdr3_aa: CASSLISGSESYNEQFF
d_call: .; cdr3_length: 13; v_call: TRBV30; j_call: TRBJ1-6; clone_size: once; cdr3_nt: TGTGCCTGGCGCAGCGACTATAATTCACCCCTCCACTTT; cdr3_aa: CAWRSDYNSPLHF
d_call: TRBD1; cdr3_length: 14; v_call: TRBV19; j_call: TRBJ1-4; clone_size: once; cdr3_nt: TGTGCCAGTAGTAGAACAGGGGATGATGAAAAACTGTTTTTT; cdr3_aa: CASSRTGDDEKLFF